Listed below are T cell receptor beta chains from one sample, sequenced in a study of blood T cell repertoires in COVID-19. The data were produced by immunoSEQ multiplex PCR, yet TCRdb's version contains in-frame clones alone and is incomplete. The sample holds approximately 160,000 clones, 90% seen once. Sequences were obtained from peripheral blood. The receptor set was obtained from a man in his 60s with active or convalescent COVID-19. The CDR3 runs from the conserved cysteine through the conserved F or W.

V	J	CDR3
TRBV10-3	TRBJ2-7	CAISQVTSYEQYF
TRBV6-6	TRBJ1-6	CASRKETVLLSPLHF
TRBV27	TRBJ1-1	CASSLQGNTEAFF
TRBV29-1	TRBJ2-1	CSVEDQRTSGSNEQFF
TRBV3-1/TRBV3-2	TRBJ2-1	CASSLLGARNNEQFF
TRBV7-2	TRBJ1-2	CASSLIDRDTYGYTF
TRBV29-1	TRBJ1-2	CSVGTGGLGYTF
TRBV12-5	TRBJ1-6	CASGYHRGLTYNSPLHF
TRBV6-4	TRBJ1-4	CASSDSLGQVEVGEKLFF
TRBV18	TRBJ2-7	CASSPDRSSYEQYF
TRBV7-2	TRBJ2-7	CASSHAMTGSYEQYF
TRBV27	TRBJ1-1	CASSSRIREQLNTEAFF
TRBV9	TRBJ2-7	CASSPTTGLEQYF
TRBV5-1	TRBJ1-2	CASSGTGDYGYTF
TRBV5-1	TRBJ2-3	CASSFRPIPAFQAPTF
TRBV9	TRBJ2-7	CASSVQGSSYEQYF
TRBV6-5	TRBJ1-1	CASSPGQGAYTEAFF
TRBV20-1	TRBJ2-5	CSAPLETQYF
TRBV5-6	TRBJ2-7	CASSPRGVSYEQYF
TRBV3-1/TRBV3-2	TRBJ2-4	CASSQGSGRPNIQYF
TRBV2	TRBJ2-1	CASSEEGSSYNEQFF
TRBV15	TRBJ1-4	CATSKGRQGLSEKLFF
TRBV5-1	TRBJ2-7	CASSLSGAWEQYF
TRBV5-1	TRBJ1-3	CASSLEGQTFSGNTIYF
TRBV19	TRBJ2-3	CASQPSAGESTDTQYF
TRBV3-1/TRBV3-2	TRBJ1-2	CASSPGQGPYGYTF
TRBV2	TRBJ1-2	CASSSTRGDSGYGYIF
TRBV4-1	TRBJ2-3	CASSQGGLAASTDTQYF
TRBV5-1	TRBJ1-3	CASSQTGSGNTIYF
TRBV25-1	TRBJ1-1	CASGGQGRSTEAFF
TRBV12-3/TRBV12-4	TRBJ1-1	CASSQGPTEAFF
TRBV27	TRBJ1-5	CASSQGNQPQHF
TRBV10-1	TRBJ2-5	CASSEWSGRQETQYF
TRBV29-1	TRBJ1-3	CSVGQNSGNTIYF
TRBV30	TRBJ2-3	CAWRGGRGGDTQYF
TRBV19	TRBJ2-7	CASSIDQVGGSPYEQYF
TRBV7-8	TRBJ2-7	CASSLVQGVSYEQYF
TRBV4-2	TRBJ2-5	CASSQGSWGLSEIQYF
TRBV5-1	TRBJ1-1	CASSLGYRGRITEAFF
TRBV28	TRBJ1-2	CASSLSPTGQATTNYGYTF
TRBV6-5	TRBJ1-5	CASSYRPAQGDLPQHF
TRBV5-1	TRBJ2-5	CASSSAGGETQYF
TRBV6-2/TRBV6-3	TRBJ1-6	CASSWGDTNSPLHF
TRBV19	TRBJ1-2	CASSIVGRANYGYTF
TRBV3-1/TRBV3-2	TRBJ2-1	CASSPSGTYNEQFF
TRBV6-1	TRBJ1-2	CASSEGSGGIGYTF
TRBV6-2/TRBV6-3	TRBJ2-5	CASSRLAGKETQYF
TRBV6-5	TRBJ1-4	CASRSGQTLNEKLFF